This T cell receptor beta chain was captured in a study of cytomegalovirus exposure and HLA in healthy donors. Looking at the study overall: The Caucasian-associated ancestry cluster held over 80% of approximately 400 genotyped donors. Study-wide results and caveats: A reported reduction in N-insertions relative to the approximately 640-donor mean was seen in an Asian-associated ancestry cluster in a later analysis. A missense variant in DCLRE1C was later tied to TCR beta V- and J-gene trimming.

Remarks on this clone: Its specificity is unknown.

Germline assignment: CDR1 SNHLY and CDR2 FYNNEI. The CDR3 loop spans 13 amino acids. V was cut by 8 bases and J by 2 bases, with 12 bases left in between. 13 Jbeta primers and 60 Vbeta primers were used for the PCR. In the study's own analysis: In a later analysis, the count reached 80 million or so unique TCR beta chains, with 8.5 million to 14 million shared. The table came from immunoSEQ multiplex PCR; TCRdb's copy has only in-frame clones and leaves some out. V and J calls and clone size are those listed in that table; D and trimming were worked out from the DNA. The table records approximately 120,000 clones, about 84% of them present only once.

Sequencing input: PBMCs. The sequence came from a man aged 35-49 years in good health and CMV-seronegative. The rearrangement uses TRBV2 and TRBJ1-1; D call uncertain. CDR3 sequence (DNA): TGTGCCAGCGATCCAGAATATAACACTGAAGCTTTCTTT. As protein: CASDPEYNTEAFF.